Included here is one TCR beta chain sequence, with context. Its specificity is not known. The sample belongs to a study of T cells in localized non-small cell lung cancer. General study results and limits: For the top 100 tumor clones, a median roughly 55 also appeared in adjacent lung.

Here immunoSEQ multiplex PCR was the method, and the copy in TCRdb shows in-frame clones only, minus some. This sample has some 78,000 clones, with approximately 84% found just once. The CDR3 sequence is 14 residues long. CDR1 and CDR2 from the germline V gene are SGHVS and FNYEAQ. V was clipped by 4 bases and J by 3 bases; unmatched bases: 3. This receptor was identified in a man aged 35-75 years with stage I lung adenocarcinoma. The chain has TRBV7-6 and TRBJ2-7; TRBD2 matches at 10 bases. This specimen was peripheral blood, taken before any cancer treatment. CDR3 region: CASSSWTSGYEQYF. CDR3 in DNA: TGTGCCAGCAGCTCGTGGACTAGCGGCTACGAGCAGTACTTC.